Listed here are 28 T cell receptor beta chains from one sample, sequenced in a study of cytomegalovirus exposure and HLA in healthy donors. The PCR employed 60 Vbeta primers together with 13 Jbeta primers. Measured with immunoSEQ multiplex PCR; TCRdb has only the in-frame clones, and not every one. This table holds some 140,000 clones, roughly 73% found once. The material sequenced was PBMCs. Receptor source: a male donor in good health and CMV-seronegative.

The CDR3 here is CASSLARAEAFF. The CDR3 nucleotides are TGTGCCAGCTCACTTGCGAGGGCCGAAGCTTTCTTT. The chain joins TRBV18 to TRBJ1-1; D remains unclear. The V end lost 4 bases, the J end lost 8 bases, and 11 bases lay between the germline ends. The CDR3 loop spans 12 amino acids. Germline CDR1 and CDR2: KGHSH and LQKENI.

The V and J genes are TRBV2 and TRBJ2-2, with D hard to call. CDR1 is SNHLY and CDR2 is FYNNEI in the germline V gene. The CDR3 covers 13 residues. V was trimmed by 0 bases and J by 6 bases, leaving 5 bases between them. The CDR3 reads CASSEAAPGELFF. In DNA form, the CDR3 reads TGTGCCAGCAGTGAAGCGGCCCCCGGGGAGCTGTTTTTT.

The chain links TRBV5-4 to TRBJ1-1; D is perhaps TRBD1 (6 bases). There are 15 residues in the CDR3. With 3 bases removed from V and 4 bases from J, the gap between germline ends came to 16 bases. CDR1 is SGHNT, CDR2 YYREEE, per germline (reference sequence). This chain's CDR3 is CASSSGQWAFTEAFF. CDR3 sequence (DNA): TGTGCCAGCAGCTCTGGACAGTGGGCGTTCACTGAAGCTTTCTTT. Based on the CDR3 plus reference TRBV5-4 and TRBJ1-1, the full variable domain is ETGVTQSPTHLIKTRGQQVTLRCSSQSGHNTVSWYQQALGQGPQFIFQYYREEENGRGNFPPRFSGLQFPNYSSELNVNALELDDSALYLCASSSGQWAFTEAFFGQGTRLTVV.

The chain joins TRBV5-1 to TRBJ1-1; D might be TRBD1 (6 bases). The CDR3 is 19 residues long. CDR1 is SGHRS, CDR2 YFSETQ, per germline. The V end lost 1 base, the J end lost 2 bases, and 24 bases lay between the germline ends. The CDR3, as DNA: TGCGCCAGCAGCTTGAGGGGAGTATTAGGCGGGGGGCAAAACACTGAAGCTTTCTTT. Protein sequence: CASSLRGVLGGGQNTEAFF.

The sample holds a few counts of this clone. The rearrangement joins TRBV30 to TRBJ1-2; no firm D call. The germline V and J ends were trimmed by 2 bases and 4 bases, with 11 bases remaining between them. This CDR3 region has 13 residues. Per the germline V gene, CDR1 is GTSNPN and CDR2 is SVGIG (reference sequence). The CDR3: CAWSIPTLYGYTF. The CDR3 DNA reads TGTGCCTGGAGTATCCCGACACTCTATGGCTACACCTTC.

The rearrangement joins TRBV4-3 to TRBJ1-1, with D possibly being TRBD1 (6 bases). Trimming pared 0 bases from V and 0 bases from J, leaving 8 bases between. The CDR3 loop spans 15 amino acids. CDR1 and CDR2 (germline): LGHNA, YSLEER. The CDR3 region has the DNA TGCGCCAGCAGCCAAGAGTGGGGGCTGAACACTGAAGCTTTCTTT. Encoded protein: CASSQEWGLNTEAFF.

CDR3 nucleotides: TGTGCCAGCAGCTTGGGGGAGTGGGCCACGGACATTCAGTACTTC. Translation: CASSLGEWATDIQYF. The gene calls are TRBV5-8 and TRBJ2-4; TRBD2 is a possible D gene (5 bases). The CDR3 sequence is 15 residues long. V was shortened by 0 bases and J by 8 bases, with 15 bases between the two germline ends. CDR1 is SGHTS, CDR2 YDEGEE, per germline.

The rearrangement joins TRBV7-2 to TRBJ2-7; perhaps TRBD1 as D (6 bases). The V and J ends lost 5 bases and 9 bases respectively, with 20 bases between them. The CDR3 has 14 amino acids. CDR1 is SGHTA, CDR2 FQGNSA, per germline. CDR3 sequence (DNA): TGTGCCAGCAGCCCTTTAGGCCCGACAGGTTTGCAGTACTTC. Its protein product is CASSPLGPTGLQYF.

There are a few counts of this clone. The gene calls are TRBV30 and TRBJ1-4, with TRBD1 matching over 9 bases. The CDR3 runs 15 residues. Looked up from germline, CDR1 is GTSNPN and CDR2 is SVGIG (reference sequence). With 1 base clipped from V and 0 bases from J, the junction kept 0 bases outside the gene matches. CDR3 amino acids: CAWSGQGATNEKLFF. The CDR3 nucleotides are TGTGCCTGGAGTGGACAGGGGGCAACTAATGAAAAACTGTTTTTT.

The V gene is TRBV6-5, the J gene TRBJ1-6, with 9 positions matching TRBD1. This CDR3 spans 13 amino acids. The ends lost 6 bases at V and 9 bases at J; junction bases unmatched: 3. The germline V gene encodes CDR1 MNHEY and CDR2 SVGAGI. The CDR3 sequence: CASRGQGASPLHF. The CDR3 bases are TGTGCCAGCAGGGGACAGGGTGCTTCACCCCTCCACTTT.

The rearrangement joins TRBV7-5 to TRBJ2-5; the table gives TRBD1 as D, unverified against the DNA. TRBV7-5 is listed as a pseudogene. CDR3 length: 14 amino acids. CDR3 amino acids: CARSLKTRKETQYF. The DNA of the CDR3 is TGTGCCAGAAGCTTAAAGACACGGAAAGAGACCCAGTACTTC.

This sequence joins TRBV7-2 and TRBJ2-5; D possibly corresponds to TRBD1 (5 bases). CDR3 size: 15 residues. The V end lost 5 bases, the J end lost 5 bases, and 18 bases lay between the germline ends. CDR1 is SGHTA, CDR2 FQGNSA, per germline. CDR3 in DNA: TGTGCCAGCAGCCCATCTGGGGCCCCCCGCGAGACCCAGTACTTC. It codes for CASSPSGAPRETQYF.

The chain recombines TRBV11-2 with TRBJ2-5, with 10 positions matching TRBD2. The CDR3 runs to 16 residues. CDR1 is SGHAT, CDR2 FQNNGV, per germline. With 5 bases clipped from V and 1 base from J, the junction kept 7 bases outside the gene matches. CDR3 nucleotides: TGTGCCAGCAGCCCCCTAGCGGGGGCCCCCCAAGAGACCCAGTACTTC. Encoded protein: CASSPLAGAPQETQYF. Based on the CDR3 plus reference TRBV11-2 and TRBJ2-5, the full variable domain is EAGVAQSPRYKIIEKRQSVAFWCNPISGHATLYWYQQILGQGPKLLIQFQNNGVVDDSQLPKDRFSAERLKGVDSTLKIQPAKLEDSAVYLCASSPLAGAPQETQYFGPGTRLLVL.

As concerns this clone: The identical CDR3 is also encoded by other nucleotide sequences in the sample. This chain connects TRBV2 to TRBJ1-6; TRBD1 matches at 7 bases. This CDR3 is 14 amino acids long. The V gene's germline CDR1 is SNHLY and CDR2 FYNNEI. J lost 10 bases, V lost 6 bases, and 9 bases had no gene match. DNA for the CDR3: TGTGCCAGCAGGCCCGGGACAGAGAGATCACCCCTCCACTTT. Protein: CASRPGTERSPLHF.

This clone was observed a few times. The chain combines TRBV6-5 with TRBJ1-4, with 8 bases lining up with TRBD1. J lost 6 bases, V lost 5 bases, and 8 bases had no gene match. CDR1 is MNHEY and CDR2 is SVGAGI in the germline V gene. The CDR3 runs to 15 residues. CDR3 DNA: TGTGCCAGCAGTCCAACAACAGGGGGACATGAAAAACTGTTTTTT. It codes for CASSPTTGGHEKLFF.

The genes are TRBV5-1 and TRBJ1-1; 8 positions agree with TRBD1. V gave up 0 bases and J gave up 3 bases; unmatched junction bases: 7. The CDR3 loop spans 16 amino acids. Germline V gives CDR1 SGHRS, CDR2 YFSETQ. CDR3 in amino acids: CASSLGSGGADTEAFF. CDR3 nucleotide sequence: TGCGCCAGCAGCTTGGGATCAGGGGGCGCAGACACTGAAGCTTTCTTT.

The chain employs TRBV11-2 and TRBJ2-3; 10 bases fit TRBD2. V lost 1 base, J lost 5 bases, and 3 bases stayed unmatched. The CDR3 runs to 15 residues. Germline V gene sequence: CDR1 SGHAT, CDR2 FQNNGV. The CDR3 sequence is CASSLVGLARDTQYF. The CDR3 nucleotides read TGTGCCAGCAGCTTAGTGGGACTAGCGCGAGATACGCAGTATTTT.

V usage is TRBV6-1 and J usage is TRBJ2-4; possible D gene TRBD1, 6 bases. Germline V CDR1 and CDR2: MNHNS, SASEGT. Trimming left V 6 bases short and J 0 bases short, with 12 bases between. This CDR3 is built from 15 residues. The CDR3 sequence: CASSLQGPAKNIQYF. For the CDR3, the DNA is TGTGCCAGCAGCCTACAGGGCCCAGCCAAAAACATTCAGTACTTC.

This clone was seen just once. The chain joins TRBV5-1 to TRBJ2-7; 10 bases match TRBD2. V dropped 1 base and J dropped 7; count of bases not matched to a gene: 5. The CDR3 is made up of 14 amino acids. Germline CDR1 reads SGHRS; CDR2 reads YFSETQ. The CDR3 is CASSLQLAGREQYF. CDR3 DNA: TGCGCCAGCAGCTTGCAACTAGCGGGGCGGGAGCAGTACTTC. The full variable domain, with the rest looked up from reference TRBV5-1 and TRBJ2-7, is KAGVTQTPRYLIKTRGQQVTLSCSPISGHRSVSWYQQTPGQGLQFLFEYFSETQRNKGNFPGRFSGRQFSNSRSEMNVSTLELGDSALYLCASSLQLAGREQYFGPGTRLTVT.

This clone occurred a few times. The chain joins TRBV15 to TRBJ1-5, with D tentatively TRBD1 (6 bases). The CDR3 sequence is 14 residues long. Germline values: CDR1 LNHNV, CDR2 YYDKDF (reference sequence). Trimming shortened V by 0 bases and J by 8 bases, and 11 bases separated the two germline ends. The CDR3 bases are TGTGCCACCAGCAGAGATCAGGGGCAAGAGCCCCAGCATTTT. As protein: CATSRDQGQEPQHF. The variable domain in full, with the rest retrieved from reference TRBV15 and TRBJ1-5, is DAMVIQNPRYQVTQFGKPVTLSCSQTLNHNVMYWYQQKSSQAPKLLFHYYDKDFNNEADTPDNFQSRRPNTSFCFLDIRSPGLGDTAMYLCATSRDQGQEPQHFGDGTRLSIL.

The CDR3 DNA is TGCGCCAGCAGCTTGGAGGGGGGGGTTAATTCACCCCTCCACTTT. Protein sequence: CASSLEGGVNSPLHF. The chain recombines TRBV5-1 with TRBJ1-6; D might be TRBD1 (6 bases). V was clipped by 0 bases and J by 6 bases, with 10 bases between them. The length of the CDR3 is 15 residues. The germline CDR1 and CDR2 sequences are SGHRS and YFSETQ.

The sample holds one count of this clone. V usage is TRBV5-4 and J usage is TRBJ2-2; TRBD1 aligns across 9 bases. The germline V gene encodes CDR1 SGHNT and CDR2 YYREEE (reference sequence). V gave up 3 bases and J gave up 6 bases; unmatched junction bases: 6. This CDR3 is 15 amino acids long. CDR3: CASSSGTGLPGELFF. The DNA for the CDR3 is TGTGCCAGCAGCTCCGGGACAGGGCTCCCCGGGGAGCTGTTTTTT.

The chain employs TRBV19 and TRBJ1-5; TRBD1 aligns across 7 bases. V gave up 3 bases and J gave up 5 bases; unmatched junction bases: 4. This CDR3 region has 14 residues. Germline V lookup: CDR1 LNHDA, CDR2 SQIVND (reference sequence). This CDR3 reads CASSILTGYQPQHF. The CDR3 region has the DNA TGTGCCAGTAGTATTCTGACAGGGTATCAGCCCCAGCATTTT.

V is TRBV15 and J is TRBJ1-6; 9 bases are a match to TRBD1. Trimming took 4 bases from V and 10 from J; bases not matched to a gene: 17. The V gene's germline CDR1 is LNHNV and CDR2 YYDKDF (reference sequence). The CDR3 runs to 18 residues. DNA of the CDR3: TGTGCCACCAGCACACAGACTTTGCTGGACAGGGGTGGGTCACCCCTCCACTTT. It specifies CATSTQTLLDRGGSPLHF.

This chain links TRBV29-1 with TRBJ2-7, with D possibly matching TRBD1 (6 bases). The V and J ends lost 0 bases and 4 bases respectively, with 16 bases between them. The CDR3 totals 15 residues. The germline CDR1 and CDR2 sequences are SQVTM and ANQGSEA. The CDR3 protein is CSVEDRVQGWYEQYF. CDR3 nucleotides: TGCAGCGTTGAAGATCGTGTTCAGGGGTGGTACGAGCAGTACTTC.

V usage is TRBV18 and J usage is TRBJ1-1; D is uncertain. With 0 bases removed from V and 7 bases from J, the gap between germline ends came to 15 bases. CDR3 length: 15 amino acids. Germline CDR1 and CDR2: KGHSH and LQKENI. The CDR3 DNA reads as TGTGCCAGCTCACCACCCCCTGTGGGCCATCTTGAAGCTTTCTTT. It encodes CASSPPPVGHLEAFF.

The DNA of the CDR3 is TGCGCCAGCAGCTTGGCCGCCAGGGGATACGAGCAGTACTTC. This encodes CASSLAARGYEQYF. The V gene is TRBV5-1, the J gene TRBJ2-7, with TRBD1 as a possible D gene (6 bases). The CDR3 contains 14 residues. The V gene lost 0 bases and the J gene lost 4 bases, with 11 bases spanning the gap. Germline V gives CDR1 SGHRS, CDR2 YFSETQ.

Here the CDR3 DNA reads TGTGCCAGTAGTCCTTCAGGGTTCACTGAAGCTTTCTTT. Encoded protein: CASSPSGFTEAFF. V is TRBV19 and J is TRBJ1-1; TRBD1 might be the D (5 bases). Per the germline V gene, CDR1 is LNHDA and CDR2 is SQIVND (reference sequence). Deletions cut 5 bases from V and 4 bases from J, with 11 bases between. The CDR3 sequence is 13 residues long.